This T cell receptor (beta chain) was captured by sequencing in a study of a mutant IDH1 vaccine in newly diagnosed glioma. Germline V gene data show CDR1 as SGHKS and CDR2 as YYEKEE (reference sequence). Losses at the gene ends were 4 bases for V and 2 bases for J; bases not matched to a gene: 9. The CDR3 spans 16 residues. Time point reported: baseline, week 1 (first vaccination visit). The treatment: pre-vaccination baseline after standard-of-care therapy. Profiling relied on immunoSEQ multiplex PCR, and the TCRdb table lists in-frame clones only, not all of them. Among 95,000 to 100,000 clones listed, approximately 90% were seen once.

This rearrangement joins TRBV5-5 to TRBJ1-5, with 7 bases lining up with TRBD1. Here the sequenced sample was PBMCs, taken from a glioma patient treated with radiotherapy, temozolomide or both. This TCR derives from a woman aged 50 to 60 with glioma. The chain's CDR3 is CASSPEGGGGNQPQHF. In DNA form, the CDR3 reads TGTGCCAGCAGCCCAGAAGGAGGGGGCGGCAATCAGCCCCAGCATTTT.